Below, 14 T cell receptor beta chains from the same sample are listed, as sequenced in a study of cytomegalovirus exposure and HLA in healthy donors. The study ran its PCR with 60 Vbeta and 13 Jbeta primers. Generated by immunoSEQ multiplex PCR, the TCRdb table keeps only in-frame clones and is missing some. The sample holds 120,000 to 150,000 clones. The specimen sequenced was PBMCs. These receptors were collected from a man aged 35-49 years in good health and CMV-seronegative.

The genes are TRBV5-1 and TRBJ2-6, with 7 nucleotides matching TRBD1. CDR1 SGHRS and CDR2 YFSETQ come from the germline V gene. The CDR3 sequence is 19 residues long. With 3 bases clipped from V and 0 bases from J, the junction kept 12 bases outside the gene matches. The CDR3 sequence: CASSSLRWTGSSGANVLTF. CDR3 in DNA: TGCGCCAGCAGCTCCCTACGTTGGACAGGCTCCTCTGGGGCCAACGTCCTGACTTTC.

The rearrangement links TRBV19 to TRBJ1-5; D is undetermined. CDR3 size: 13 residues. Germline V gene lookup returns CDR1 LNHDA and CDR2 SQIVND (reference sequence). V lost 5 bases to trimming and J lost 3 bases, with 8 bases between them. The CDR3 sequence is CASSDYYNQPQHF. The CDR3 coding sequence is TGTGCCAGTAGTGATTACTACAATCAGCCCCAGCATTTT.

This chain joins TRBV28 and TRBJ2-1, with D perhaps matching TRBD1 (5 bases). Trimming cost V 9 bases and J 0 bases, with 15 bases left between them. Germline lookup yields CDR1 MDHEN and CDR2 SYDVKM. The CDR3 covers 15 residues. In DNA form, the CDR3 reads TGTGCCAGTTCCCCGACAGTGACCTCCTACAATGAGCAGTTCTTC. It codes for CASSPTVTSYNEQFF.

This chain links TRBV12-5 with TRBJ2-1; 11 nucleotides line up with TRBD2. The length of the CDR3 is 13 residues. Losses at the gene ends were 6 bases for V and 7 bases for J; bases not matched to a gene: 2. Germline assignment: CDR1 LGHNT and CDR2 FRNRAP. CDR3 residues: CASGSSGGNEQFF. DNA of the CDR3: TGTGCTAGTGGCTCTAGCGGGGGGAATGAGCAGTTCTTC.

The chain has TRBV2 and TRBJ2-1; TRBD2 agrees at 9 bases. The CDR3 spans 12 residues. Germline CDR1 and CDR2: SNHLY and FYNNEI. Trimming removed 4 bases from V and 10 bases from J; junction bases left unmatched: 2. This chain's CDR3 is CASSALAGEQFF. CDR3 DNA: TGTGCCAGCAGTGCCCTAGCGGGGGAGCAGTTCTTC. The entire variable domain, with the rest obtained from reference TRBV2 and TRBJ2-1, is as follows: EPEVTQTPSHQVTQMGQEVILRCVPISNHLYFYWYRQILGQKVEFLVSFYNNEISEKSEIFDDQFSVERPDGSNFTLKIRSTKLEDSAMYFCASSALAGEQFFGPGTRLTVL.

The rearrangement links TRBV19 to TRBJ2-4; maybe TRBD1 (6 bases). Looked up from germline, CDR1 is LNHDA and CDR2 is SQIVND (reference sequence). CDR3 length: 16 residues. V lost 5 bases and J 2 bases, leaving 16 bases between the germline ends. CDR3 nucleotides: TGTGCCAGTAGTTCCCCCGGGACAAACACCAAAAACATTCAGTACTTC. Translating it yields CASSSPGTNTKNIQYF.

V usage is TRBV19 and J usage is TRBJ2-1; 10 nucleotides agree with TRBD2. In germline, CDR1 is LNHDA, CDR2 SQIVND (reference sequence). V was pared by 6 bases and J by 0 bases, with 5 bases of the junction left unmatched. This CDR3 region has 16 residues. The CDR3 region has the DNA TGTGCCAGTAGGAACCTAGCGGGGGCCTCCTACAATGAGCAGTTCTTC. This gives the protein CASRNLAGASYNEQFF.

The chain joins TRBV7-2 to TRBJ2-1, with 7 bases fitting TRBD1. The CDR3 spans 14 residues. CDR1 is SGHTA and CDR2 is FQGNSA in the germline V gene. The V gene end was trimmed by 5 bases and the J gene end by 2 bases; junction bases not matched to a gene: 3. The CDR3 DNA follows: TGTGCCAGCAGCCGAGACAGGGCCTACAATGAGCAGTTCTTC. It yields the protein CASSRDRAYNEQFF. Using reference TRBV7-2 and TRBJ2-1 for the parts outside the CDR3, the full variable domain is GAGVSQSPSNKVTEKGKDVELRCDPISGHTALYWYRQSLGQGLEFLIYFQGNSAPDKSGLPSDRFSAERTGGSVSTLTIQRTQQEDSAVYLCASSRDRAYNEQFFGPGTRLTVL.

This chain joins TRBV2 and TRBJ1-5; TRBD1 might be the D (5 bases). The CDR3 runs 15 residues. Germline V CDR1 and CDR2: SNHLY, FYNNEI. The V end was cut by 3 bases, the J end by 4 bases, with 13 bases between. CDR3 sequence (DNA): TGTGCCAGCAGTGATAGTGAGACAGTTAATCAGCCCCAGCATTTT. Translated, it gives CASSDSETVNQPQHF. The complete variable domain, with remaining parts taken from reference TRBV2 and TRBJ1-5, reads EPEVTQTPSHQVTQMGQEVILRCVPISNHLYFYWYRQILGQKVEFLVSFYNNEISEKSEIFDDQFSVERPDGSNFTLKIRSTKLEDSAMYFCASSDSETVNQPQHFGDGTRLSIL.

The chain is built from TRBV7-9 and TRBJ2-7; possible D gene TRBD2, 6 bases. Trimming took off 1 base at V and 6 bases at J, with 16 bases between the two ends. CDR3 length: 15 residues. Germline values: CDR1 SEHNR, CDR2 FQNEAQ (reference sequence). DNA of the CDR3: TGTGCCAGCAGCTTAGAGAGGACGGGGGTAGGCGAGCAGTACTTC. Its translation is CASSLERTGVGEQYF.

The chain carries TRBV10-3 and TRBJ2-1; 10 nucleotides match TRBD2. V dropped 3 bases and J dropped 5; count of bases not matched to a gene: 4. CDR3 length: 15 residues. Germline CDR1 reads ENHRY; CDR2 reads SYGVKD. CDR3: CAISDGLAGDNEQFF. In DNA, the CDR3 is TGTGCCATCAGTGATGGGCTAGCGGGGGACAATGAGCAGTTCTTC.

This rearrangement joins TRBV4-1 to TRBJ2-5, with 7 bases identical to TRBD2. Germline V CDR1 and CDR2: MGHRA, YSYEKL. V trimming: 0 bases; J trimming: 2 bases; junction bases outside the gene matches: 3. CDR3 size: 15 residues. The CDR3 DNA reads TGCGCCAGCAGCCAAGATGGCGGGGGACAAGAGACCCAGTACTTC. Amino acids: CASSQDGGGQETQYF.

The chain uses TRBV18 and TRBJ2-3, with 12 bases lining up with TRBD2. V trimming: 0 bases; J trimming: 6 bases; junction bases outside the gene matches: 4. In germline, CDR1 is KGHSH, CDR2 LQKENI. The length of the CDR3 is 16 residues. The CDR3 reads CASSPPSSGGADTQYF. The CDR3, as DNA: TGTGCCAGCTCACCACCGTCTAGCGGGGGGGCGGATACGCAGTATTTT.

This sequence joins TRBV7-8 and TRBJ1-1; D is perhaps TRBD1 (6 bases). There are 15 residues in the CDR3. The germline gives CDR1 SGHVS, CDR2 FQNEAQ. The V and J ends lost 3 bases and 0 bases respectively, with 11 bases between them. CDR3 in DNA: TGTGCCAGCAGCTTTTTGGACAGCCTGAACACTGAAGCTTTCTTT. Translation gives CASSFLDSLNTEAFF.